This T cell receptor beta chain derives from a study of cytomegalovirus exposure and HLA in healthy donors. Study-wide results and limits: Later genetic work tied a missense DCLRE1C variant to beta-chain V and J trimming. There were a few CMV-associated chains whose specificity for CMV antigens was confirmed in vitro. In a later analysis, across HLA loci, associated TCR counts were highest for DRB1, lowest for HLA-C. Across all donors, roughly uniform sequencing depth was an assumption of the presence/absence analyses.

Amplification used 60 Vbeta primers and 13 Jbeta primers. Sequencing was performed with immunoSEQ multiplex PCR; in TCRdb, only in-frame clones are kept and a portion is missing. The table records about 120,000 clones, about 8.6% of them present only once. Details on this clone: Its antigen remains unidentified.

Germline CDR1 reads SGHNT; CDR2 reads YENEEA. J lost 8 bases, V lost 5 bases, and 11 bases had no gene match. The CDR3 spans 15 residues. Material: PBMCs. This rearrangement joins TRBV11-3 to TRBJ2-1, with 8 bases fitting TRBD1. The sequence derives from a woman between 40 and 50 years old in good health and CMV-seropositive. Here the CDR3 DNA reads TGTGCCAGCAGCGCAGGTGGGACAGGAATCGATGAGCAGTTCTTC. This gives the protein CASSAGGTGIDEQFF.